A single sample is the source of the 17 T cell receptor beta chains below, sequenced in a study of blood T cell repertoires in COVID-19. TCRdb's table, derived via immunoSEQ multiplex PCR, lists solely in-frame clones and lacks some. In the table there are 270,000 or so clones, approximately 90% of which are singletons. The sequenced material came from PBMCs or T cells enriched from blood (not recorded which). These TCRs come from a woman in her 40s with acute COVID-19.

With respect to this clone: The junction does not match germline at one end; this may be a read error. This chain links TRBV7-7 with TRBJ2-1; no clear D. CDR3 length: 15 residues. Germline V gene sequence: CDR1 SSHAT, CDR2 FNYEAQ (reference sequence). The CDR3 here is CASSRTLEGYNEQFF. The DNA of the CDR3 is TGTGCTAGCAGCCGCACCCTAGAAGGATACAATGAGCAGTTCTTC.

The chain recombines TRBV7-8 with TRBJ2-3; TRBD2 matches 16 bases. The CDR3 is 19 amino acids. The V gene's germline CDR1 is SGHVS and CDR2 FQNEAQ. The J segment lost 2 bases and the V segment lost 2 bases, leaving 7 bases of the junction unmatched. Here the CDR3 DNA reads TGTGCCAGCAGCTTAACGGGACTAGCGGGAGGGCTTCCCACAGATACGCAGTATTTT. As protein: CASSLTGLAGGLPTDTQYF.

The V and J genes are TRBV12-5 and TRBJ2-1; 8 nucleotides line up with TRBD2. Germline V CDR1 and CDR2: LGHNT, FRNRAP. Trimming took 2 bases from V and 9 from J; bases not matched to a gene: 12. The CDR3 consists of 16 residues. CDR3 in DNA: TGTGCTAGTGGTTTGACTTCCGGGACTAGAACGGGTGAGCAGTTCTTC. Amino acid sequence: CASGLTSGTRTGEQFF.

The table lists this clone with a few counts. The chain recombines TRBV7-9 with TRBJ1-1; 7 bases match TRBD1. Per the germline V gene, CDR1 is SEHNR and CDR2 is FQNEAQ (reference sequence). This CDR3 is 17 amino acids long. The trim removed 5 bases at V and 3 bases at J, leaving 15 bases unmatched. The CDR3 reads CASSQLNAGTADTEAFF. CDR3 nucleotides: TGTGCCAGCAGCCAACTAAACGCCGGGACAGCGGACACTGAAGCTTTCTTT.

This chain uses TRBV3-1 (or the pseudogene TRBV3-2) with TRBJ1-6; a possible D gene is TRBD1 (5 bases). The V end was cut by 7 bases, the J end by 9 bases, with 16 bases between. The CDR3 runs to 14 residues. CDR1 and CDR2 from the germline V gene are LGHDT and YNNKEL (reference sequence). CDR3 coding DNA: TGTGCCAGCACCCAGGTTGGGGGGAGTTCACCCCTCCACTTT. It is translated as CASTQVGGSSPLHF.

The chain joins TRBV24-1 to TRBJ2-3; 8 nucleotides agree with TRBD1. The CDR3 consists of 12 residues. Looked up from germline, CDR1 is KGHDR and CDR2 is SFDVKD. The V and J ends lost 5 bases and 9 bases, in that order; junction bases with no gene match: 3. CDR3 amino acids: CATSVDRGTQYF. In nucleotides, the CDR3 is TGTGCCACCAGTGTCGACAGGGGAACGCAGTATTTT.

CDR3 coding DNA: TGTGCCAGACTGGAGGAAGAGGGAGGCTACACCTTC. Amino acids: CARLEEEGGYTF. The chain uses TRBV7-9 and TRBJ1-2; D unclear. From germline, CDR1 is SEHNR and CDR2 FQNEAQ (reference sequence). The V end was cut by 9 bases, the J end by 8 bases, with 16 bases between. CDR3 length: 12 residues.

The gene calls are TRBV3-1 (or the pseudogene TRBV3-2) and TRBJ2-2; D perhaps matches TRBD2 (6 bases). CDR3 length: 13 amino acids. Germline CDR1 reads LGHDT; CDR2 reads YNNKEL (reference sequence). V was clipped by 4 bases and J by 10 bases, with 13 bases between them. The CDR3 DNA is TGTGCCAGCAGCCGGGATAGGAGGGAGGAGCTGTTTTTT. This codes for CASSRDRREELFF.

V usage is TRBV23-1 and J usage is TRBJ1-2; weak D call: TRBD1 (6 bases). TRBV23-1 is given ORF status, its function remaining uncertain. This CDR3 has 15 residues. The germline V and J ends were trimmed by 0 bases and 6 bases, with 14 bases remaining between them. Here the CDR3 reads CASSQSSGQTDGYTF. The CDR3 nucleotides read TGCGCCAGCAGTCAATCATCTGGACAGACCGATGGCTACACCTTC.

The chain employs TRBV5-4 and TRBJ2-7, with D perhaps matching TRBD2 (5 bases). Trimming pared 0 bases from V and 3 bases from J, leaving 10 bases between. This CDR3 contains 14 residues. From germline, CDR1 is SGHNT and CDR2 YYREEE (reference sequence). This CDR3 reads CASSLGGLNYEQYV. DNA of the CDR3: TGTGCCAGCAGCTTGGGTGGACTCAACTACGAGCAGTACGTC.

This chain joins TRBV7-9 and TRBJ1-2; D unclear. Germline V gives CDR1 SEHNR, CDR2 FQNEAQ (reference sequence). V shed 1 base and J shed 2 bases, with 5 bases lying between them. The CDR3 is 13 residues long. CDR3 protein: CASSLGLNYGYTF. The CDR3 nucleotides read TGTGCCAGCAGCTTAGGACTGAACTATGGCTACACCTTC.

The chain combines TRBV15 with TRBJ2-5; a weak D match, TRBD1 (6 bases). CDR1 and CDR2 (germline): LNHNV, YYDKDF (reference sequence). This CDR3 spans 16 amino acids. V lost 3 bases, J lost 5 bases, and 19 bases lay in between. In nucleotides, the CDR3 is TGTGCCACCAGCAGCCGCCATCCCAGGGGCCGGGAGACCCAGTACTTC. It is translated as CATSSRHPRGRETQYF.

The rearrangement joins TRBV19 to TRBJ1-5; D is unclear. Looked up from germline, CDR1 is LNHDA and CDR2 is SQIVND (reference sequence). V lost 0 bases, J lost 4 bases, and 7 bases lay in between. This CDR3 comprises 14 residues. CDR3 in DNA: TGTGCCAGTAGTATAGACGTTTATAATCAGCCCCAGCATTTT. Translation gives CASSIDVYNQPQHF.

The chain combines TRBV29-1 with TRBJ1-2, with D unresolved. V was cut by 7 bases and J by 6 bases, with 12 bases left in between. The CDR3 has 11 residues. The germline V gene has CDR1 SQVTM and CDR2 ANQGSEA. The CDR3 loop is CSDLGGNGYTF. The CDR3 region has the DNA TGCAGCGACCTGGGAGGGAATGGCTACACCTTC. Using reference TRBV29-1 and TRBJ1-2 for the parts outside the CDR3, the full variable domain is SAVISQKPSRDICQRGTSLTIQCQVDSQVTMMFWYRQQPGQSLTLIATANQGSEATYESGFVIDKFPISRPNLTFSTLTVSNMSPEDSSIYLCSDLGGNGYTFGSGTRLTVV.

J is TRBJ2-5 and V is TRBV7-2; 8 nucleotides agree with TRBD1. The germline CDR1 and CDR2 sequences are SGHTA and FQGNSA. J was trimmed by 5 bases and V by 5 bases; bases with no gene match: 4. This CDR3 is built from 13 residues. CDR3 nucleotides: TGTGCCAGCAGCCCGGACAGGGCGGAGACCCAGTACTTC. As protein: CASSPDRAETQYF.

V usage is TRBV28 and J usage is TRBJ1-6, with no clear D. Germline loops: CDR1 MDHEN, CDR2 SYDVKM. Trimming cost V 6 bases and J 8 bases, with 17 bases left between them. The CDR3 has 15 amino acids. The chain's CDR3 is CASSTSGLLDSPLHF. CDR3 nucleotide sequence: TGTGCCAGCAGCACTTCCGGGTTACTAGATTCACCCCTCCACTTT.

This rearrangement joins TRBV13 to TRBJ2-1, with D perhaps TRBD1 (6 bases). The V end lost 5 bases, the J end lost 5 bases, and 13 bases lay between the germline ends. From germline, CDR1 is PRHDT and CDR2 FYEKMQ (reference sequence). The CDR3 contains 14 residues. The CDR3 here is CASSDYSGDNEQFF. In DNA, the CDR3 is TGTGCCAGCAGCGATTACTCAGGGGACAATGAGCAGTTCTTC.